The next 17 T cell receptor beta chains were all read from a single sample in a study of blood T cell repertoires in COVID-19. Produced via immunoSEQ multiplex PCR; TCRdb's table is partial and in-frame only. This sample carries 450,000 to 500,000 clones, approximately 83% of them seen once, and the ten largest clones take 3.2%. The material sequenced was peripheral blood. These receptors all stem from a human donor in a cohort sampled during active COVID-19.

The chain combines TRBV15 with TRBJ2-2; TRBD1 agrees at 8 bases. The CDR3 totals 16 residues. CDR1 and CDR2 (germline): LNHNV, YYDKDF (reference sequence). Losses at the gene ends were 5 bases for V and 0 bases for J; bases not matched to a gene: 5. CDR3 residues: CATSPDRVSNTGELFF. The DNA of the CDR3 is TGTGCCACCAGCCCGGACAGGGTATCGAACACCGGGGAGCTGTTTTTT.

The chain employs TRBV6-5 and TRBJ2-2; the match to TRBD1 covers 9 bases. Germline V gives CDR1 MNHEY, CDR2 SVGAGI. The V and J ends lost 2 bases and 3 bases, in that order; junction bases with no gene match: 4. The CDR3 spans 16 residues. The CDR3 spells CASSYEGQGYTGELFF. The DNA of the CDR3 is TGTGCCAGCAGTTACGAGGGACAGGGATACACCGGGGAGCTGTTTTTT.

CDR3 region: CASSTSGLAYNYEQYF. In nucleotides, the CDR3 is TGTGCCAGCAGCACCTCCGGACTAGCGTATAACTACGAGCAGTACTTC. This chain connects TRBV5-4 to TRBJ2-7; TRBD2 matches at 9 bases. There are 16 residues in the CDR3. Trimming cost V 4 bases and J 3 bases; bases outside gene matches: 11. Germline V gene data show CDR1 as SGHNT and CDR2 as YYREEE (reference sequence).

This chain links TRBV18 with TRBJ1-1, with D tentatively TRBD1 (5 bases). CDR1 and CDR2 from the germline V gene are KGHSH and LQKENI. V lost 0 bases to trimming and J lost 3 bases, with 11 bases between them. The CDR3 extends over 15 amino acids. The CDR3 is CASSPPVIRDTEAFF. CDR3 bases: TGTGCCAGCTCACCACCTGTTATCAGGGACACTGAAGCTTTCTTT.

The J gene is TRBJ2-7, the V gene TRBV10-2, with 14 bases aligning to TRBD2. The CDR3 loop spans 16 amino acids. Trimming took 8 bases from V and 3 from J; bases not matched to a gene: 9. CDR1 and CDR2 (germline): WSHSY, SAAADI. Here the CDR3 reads CASSGTSGSLLYEQYF. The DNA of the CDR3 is TGCGCCAGCTCGGGGACTAGCGGGAGCTTACTCTACGAGCAGTACTTC.

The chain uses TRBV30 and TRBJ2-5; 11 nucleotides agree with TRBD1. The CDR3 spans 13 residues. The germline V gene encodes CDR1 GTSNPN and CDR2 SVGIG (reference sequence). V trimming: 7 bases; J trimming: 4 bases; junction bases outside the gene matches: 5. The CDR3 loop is CALTGTGGETQYF. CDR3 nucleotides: TGTGCCTTAACCGGGACAGGGGGAGAGACCCAGTACTTC.

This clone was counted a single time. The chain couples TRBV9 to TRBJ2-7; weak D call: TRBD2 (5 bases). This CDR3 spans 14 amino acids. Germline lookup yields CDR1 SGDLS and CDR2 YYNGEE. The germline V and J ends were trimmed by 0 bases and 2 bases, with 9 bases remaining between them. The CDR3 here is CASSVGRATYEQYF. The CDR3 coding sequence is TGTGCCAGCAGCGTAGGGCGGGCCACCTACGAGCAGTACTTC.

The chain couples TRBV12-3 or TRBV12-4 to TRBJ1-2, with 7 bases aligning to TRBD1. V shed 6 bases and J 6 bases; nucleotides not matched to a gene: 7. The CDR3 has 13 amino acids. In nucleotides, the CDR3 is TGTGCCAGCAGGACAGGGATGGGCGATGGCTACACCTTC. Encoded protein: CASRTGMGDGYTF.

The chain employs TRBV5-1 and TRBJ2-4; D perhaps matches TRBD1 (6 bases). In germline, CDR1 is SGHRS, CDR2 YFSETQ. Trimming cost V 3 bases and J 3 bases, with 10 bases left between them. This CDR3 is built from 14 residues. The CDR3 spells CASSSGVDKNIQYF. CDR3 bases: TGCGCCAGCAGCTCAGGGGTCGACAAAAACATTCAGTACTTC.

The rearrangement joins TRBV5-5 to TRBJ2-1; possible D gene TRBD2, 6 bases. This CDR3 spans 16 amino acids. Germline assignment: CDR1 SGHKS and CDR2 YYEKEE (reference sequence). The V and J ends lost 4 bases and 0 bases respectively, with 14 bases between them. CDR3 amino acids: CASSRSAGSSYNEQFF. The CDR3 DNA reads TGTGCCAGCAGCAGGTCGGCGGGGAGCTCCTACAATGAGCAGTTCTTC.

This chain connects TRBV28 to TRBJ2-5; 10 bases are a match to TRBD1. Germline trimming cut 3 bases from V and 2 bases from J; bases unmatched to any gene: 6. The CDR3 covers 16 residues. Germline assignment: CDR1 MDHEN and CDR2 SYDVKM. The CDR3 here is CASSLTGGRRQETQYF. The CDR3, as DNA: TGTGCCAGCAGTTTGACAGGGGGCAGGCGGCAAGAGACCCAGTACTTC.

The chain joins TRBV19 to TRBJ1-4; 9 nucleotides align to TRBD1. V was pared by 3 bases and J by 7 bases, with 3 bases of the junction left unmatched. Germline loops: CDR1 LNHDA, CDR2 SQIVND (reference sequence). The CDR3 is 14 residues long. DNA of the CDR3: TGTGCCAGTAGTATCTCGGACAGGGGTGAAAAACTGTTTTTT. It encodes CASSISDRGEKLFF. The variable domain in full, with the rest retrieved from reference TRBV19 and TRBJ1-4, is DGGITQSPKYLFRKEGQNVTLSCEQNLNHDAMYWYRQDPGQGLRLIYYSQIVNDFQKGDIAEGYSVSREKKESFPLTVTSAQKNPTAFYLCASSISDRGEKLFFGSGTQLSVL.

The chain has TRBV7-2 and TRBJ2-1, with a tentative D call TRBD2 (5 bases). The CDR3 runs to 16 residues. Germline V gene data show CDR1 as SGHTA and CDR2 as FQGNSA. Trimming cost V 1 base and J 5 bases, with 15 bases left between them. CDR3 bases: TGTGCCAGCAGCTTAGACGTAGGGAGTAAGGACAATGAGCAGTTCTTC. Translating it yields CASSLDVGSKDNEQFF. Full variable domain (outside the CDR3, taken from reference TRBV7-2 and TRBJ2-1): GAGVSQSPSNKVTEKGKDVELRCDPISGHTALYWYRQSLGQGLEFLIYFQGNSAPDKSGLPSDRFSAERTGGSVSTLTIQRTQQEDSAVYLCASSLDVGSKDNEQFFGPGTRLTVL.

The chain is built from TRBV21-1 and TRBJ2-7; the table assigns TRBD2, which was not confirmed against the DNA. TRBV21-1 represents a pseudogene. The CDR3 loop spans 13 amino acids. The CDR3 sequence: CASRVRRCYEQYF. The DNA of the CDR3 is TGTGCCAGCCGAGTTCGCCGGTGCTACGAGCAGTACTTC.

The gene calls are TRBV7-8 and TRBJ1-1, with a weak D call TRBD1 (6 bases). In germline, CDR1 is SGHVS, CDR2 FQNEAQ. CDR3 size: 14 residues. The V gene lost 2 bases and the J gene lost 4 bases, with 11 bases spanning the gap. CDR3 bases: TGTGCCAGCAGCTTAAACCGACAGGCCACTGAAGCTTTCTTT. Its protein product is CASSLNRQATEAFF.

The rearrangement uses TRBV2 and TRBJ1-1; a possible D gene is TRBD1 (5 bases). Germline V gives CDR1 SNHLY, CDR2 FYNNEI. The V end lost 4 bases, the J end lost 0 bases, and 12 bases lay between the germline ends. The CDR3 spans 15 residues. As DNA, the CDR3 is TGTGCCAGCAGTGGGCAGACAGTTATGAACACTGAAGCTTTCTTT. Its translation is CASSGQTVMNTEAFF.

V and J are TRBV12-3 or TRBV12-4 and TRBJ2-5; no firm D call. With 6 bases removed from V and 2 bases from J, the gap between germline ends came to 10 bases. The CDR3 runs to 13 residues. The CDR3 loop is CASSPGAQETQYF. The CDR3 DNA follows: TGTGCCAGCAGCCCGGGTGCTCAAGAGACCCAGTACTTC.